Listed below are T cell receptor beta chains from one sample, sequenced in a study of T cell responses to AZD1222 COVID-19 vaccine. Sequenced by immunoSEQ multiplex PCR; TCRdb stores in-frame clones only, minus some. This sample has roughly 97,000 clones, with around 89% found just once. The material sequenced was peripheral blood, taken on day 0 of AZD1222 vaccination. The receptor source for this set is an adult in good health. The CDR3 runs from the conserved cysteine through the conserved F or W. Fields, in order: CDR3 protein, CDR3 DNA, D gene, clone size, J gene, V gene. The D gene is left open where the match is weak. The listing skips clone size in some rows; elsewhere it reads once, few, many or a size class.

CDR3 protein: CASSLIGNGGYTF
CDR3 DNA: TGTGCCAGCAGCTTGATAGGGAATGGTGGCTACACCTTC
D gene: .
clone size: .
J gene: TRBJ1-2
V gene: TRBV5-4

CDR3 protein: CASSRTQDNEQFF
CDR3 DNA: TGTGCCAGCAGTAGAACACAAGACAATGAGCAGTTCTTC
D gene: .
clone size: .
J gene: TRBJ2-1
V gene: TRBV2

CDR3 protein: CASRATGTGLNF
CDR3 DNA: TGTGCCAGCAGAGCTACCGGGACTGGGTTAAACTTC
D gene: .
clone size: .
J gene: TRBJ2-5
V gene: TRBV2

CDR3 protein: CASSSRPTANSPLHF
CDR3 DNA: TGTGCCAGCAGCTCGCGGCCCACCGCGAATTCACCCCTCCACTTT
D gene: .
clone size: .
J gene: TRBJ1-6
V gene: TRBV7-3

CDR3 protein: CASSVTGESYEQYF
CDR3 DNA: TGTGCCAGCAGCGTGACAGGGGAGTCTTACGAGCAGTACTTC
D gene: TRBD1
clone size: once
J gene: TRBJ2-7
V gene: TRBV9

CDR3 protein: CAISSGGAYEQYF
CDR3 DNA: TGTGCCATCTCATCAGGGGGGGCCTACGAGCAGTACTTC
D gene: .
clone size: .
J gene: TRBJ2-7
V gene: TRBV28

CDR3 protein: CASGQGGAAAYNEQFF
CDR3 DNA: TGTGCCAGCGGCCAAGGGGGCGCGGCTGCCTACAATGAGCAGTTCTTC
D gene: TRBD1
clone size: .
J gene: TRBJ2-1
V gene: TRBV9

CDR3 protein: CASRFRDTAHWGYTF
CDR3 DNA: TGTGCCAGCAGGTTCCGGGACACCGCCCATTGGGGCTACACCTTC
D gene: .
clone size: .
J gene: TRBJ1-2
V gene: TRBV6-5

CDR3 protein: CAWRAKGVQNYGYTF
CDR3 DNA: TGTGCCTGGAGGGCAAAGGGAGTTCAGAACTATGGCTACACCTTC
D gene: .
clone size: .
J gene: TRBJ1-2
V gene: TRBV30

CDR3 protein: CASSFAERGGLVYEQYF
CDR3 DNA: TGTGCCAGCAGCTTCGCGGAGCGGGGGGGCCTGGTGTACGAGCAGTACTTC
D gene: TRBD2
clone size: .
J gene: TRBJ2-7
V gene: TRBV13